This TCR beta chain stems from a study of Ad26.COV2.S vaccination and SARS-CoV-2 variants (dated by TCRdb to the early 2020s). A note on the overall study: Donors in the vaccine arm were drawn from COV1001, a phase I-IIa trial of Ad26.COV2.S in healthy adults that was multicentre, randomized, double-blind and placebo-controlled. Ad26.COV2.S was administered intramuscularly at a dose of 5x10^10 or 1x10^11 viral particles, either as one shot or as two shots given 56 days apart. Sequencing of the TCRbeta repertoire served to evaluate the specificity and breadth of SARS-CoV-2-reactive T cell receptors following Ad26.COV2.S vaccination. A total of 32 samples were included in the TCR-sequenced set, comprising around 19 Ad26.COV2.S vaccine recipients, 5 placebo recipients and 8 SARS-CoV-2 convalescent individuals. Investigators remained blinded to trial group allocation during experiments and outcome assessment. Trial participants were randomized into five groups of five: low-dose or high-dose Ad26.COV2.S given once or twice, or placebo on both occasions. The paper as a whole reports these results and caveats: Substantial breadth of spike-specific CD8+ and CD4+ T cell responses was reported after vaccination. The authors noted that total T cell responses may have been underestimated by the TCR breadth and depth analyses. Spike-specific TCR breadth was higher in Ad26.COV2.S recipients than in placebo recipients (P = 0.0014). Vaccine and placebo recipients had comparable non-spike TCR breadth, which fits with the vaccine containing only spike. The study lacked the statistical power to compare responses across vaccine doses or regimens.

What the treatment or condition label conveys for this sample: 15 to 20 received Ad26.COV2.S at low or high dose, single or two shots; roughly 5 received placebo; per-sample allocation not given. For vaccine and placebo recipients, the sequenced repertoires came from samples collected on day 63 after the first injection. Between 29 July and 7 August 2020, Cohort 1b enrolled 20 to 30 adults aged 18-55 years at one site in Boston, USA. Ad26.COV2.S was a replication-incompetent adenovirus type 26 vector that expressed a prefusion-stabilized SARS-CoV-2 spike protein derived from the original Wuhan strain. Comments on this clone: Its antigen specificity is not known. Base qualities are not provided; no much larger clone lies one nucleotide away.

TCRbeta CDR3 regions were sequenced with the immunoSEQ Assay. After extraction, genomic DNA underwent amplification by bias-controlled multiplex PCR, followed by high-throughput sequencing. From the authors' description of their analysis: To quantify the absolute abundance of each unique TCRbeta CDR3 region, sequences were collapsed and filtered. Usable DNA was measured by amplifying reference genes present in all nucleated cells, and TCRbeta template counts were normalized to that usable DNA to estimate T cell fraction. Repertoire TCRs were annotated as SARS-CoV-2-specific when V gene, CDR3 amino acid sequence and J gene were exactly matched to a known reactive TCR set. MIRA supplied the reference SARS-CoV-2 TCR set, which was filtered for enrichment in COVID-19-positive ImmuneCODE repertoires so that public or cross-reactive TCRs were removed. Using the MIRA antigens, annotated TCRs were further analysed by specific ORF or by position within an ORF. Breadth was defined as the number of annotated unique rearrangements divided by the total number of unique productive rearrangements, and depth was defined as the summed frequency of the annotated unique rearrangements. TCR breadth was compared between groups using two-sided Wilcoxon rank-sum tests. As stored in TCRdb, this immuneACCESS dataset retains in-frame rearrangements with V and J assigned. A fraction of the clones does not appear; measured against another copy, unresolved V genes explain less than half of the discrepancy, and the remainder lacks a known reason. D and trimming come from the DNA, and the V and J calls and clone size come from that table. In this sample the table shows some 640,000 clones, 89% of which occur a single time. The ten largest clones take up roughly 1.5% of the sample.

This receptor was taken from a person aged 18-60 years who received the Ad26.COV2.S COVID-19 vaccine or a placebo. This material consisted of peripheral blood, taken in a trial of Ad26.COV2.S vaccine versus placebo.

The CDR3 protein: CASSPQDPMQETQYF. The nucleotide sequence reads as follows: TGTGCCAGCTCACCACAGGACCCCATGCAAGAGACCCAGTACTTC. The rearranged segments are TRBV18 and TRBJ2-5; no D segment can be confidently identified. Per the germline V gene, KGHSH is the CDR1 and LQKENI is the CDR2. The CDR3 runs 15 amino acids, cysteine and phenylalanine included. The DNA shown is the 45-base CDR3, in frame from base 1. V is clipped by 1 base and J by 2 bases, and the sequence between their germline boundaries is 11 bases long.